These 28 T cell receptor beta chains were all obtained from the same sample, sequenced in a study of CD8 T cells in ankylosing spondylitis. TCRdb reanalysed the 5' RACE reads using MiXCR and keeps one entry per CDR3 protein. The sample lists around 300,000 distinct CDR3 sequences, roughly 14% seen once, with 1.1% in the top ten. The sequencing input was blood, either unsorted or a sorted T cell fraction (not recorded which). These receptors all stem from a male donor with ankylosing spondylitis or in good health (not recorded which).

The chain joins TRBV6-5 to TRBJ2-1; 10 bases map to TRBD2. There are 18 residues in the CDR3. Trimming removed 0 bases from V and 4 bases from J; junction bases left unmatched: 9. Per the germline V gene, CDR1 is MNHEY and CDR2 is SVGAGI. The CDR3 sequence is CASSYSASGSFWYNEQFF. Here the CDR3 DNA reads TGTGCCAGCAGTTACTCGGCTAGCGGGAGCTTTTGGTACAATGAGCAGTTCTTC.

The chain joins TRBV4-2 to TRBJ2-7; D possibly uses TRBD1 or TRBD2 (6 bases each). The germline V gene has CDR1 LGHNA and CDR2 YNFKEQ. V gave up 4 bases and J gave up 5 bases, with 15 bases separating them. The length of the CDR3 is 14 residues. CDR3 in amino acids: CASSLGGGSHEQYF. The CDR3 nucleotides read TGTGCCAGCAGCCTGGGGGGCGGGTCCCACGAGCAGTACTTC.

At least ten counts were recorded for this clonotype. The chain recombines TRBV5-1 with TRBJ2-1, with 12 bases fitting TRBD2. Germline V gene data show CDR1 as SGHRS and CDR2 as YFSETQ. V was pared by 4 bases and J by 15 bases, with 14 bases of the junction left unmatched. This CDR3 spans 15 amino acids. The CDR3 bases are TGCGCCAGCAGCGCGGGGACTAGCGGGTACTTTCCGGGGTTCTTC. Translating gives CASSAGTSGYFPGFF.

In this sample, this clonotype turned up a few times. The rearrangement uses TRBV6-5 and TRBJ1-1; TRBD1 is a possible D gene (5 bases). The CDR3 is made up of 15 amino acids. V gave up 4 bases and J gave up 1 base, with 13 bases separating them. Germline assignment: CDR1 MNHEY and CDR2 SVGAGI. CDR3 in DNA: TGTGCCAGCAGTTCCGGCAGGGTTCCGAACACTGAAGCTTTCTTT. Protein product: CASSSGRVPNTEAFF.

This clonotype has a handful of counts. The V gene is TRBV18, the J gene TRBJ1-1; no clear D. The germline V and J ends were trimmed by 4 bases and 1 base, with 7 bases remaining between them. The germline V gene encodes CDR1 KGHSH and CDR2 LQKENI. The length of the CDR3 is 13 residues. The CDR3: CASSQSGNTEAFF. The CDR3 DNA reads as TGTGCCAGCTCACAATCAGGGAACACTGAAGCTTTCTTT. Drawing the rest from reference TRBV18 and TRBJ1-1, the complete variable domain is NAGVMQNPRHLVRRRGQEARLRCSPMKGHSHVYWYRQLPEEGLKFMVYLQKENIIDESGMPKERFSAEFPKEGPSILRIQQVVRGDSAAYFCASSQSGNTEAFFGQGTRLTVV.

The table lists this clonotype with a few counts. The chain has TRBV7-2 and TRBJ2-1; 10 bases match TRBD2. The CDR3 has 15 amino acids. Germline CDR1 is SGHTA and CDR2 is FQGNSA. The V segment lost 3 bases and the J segment 3 bases; nucleotides outside the gene matches: 2. CDR3 DNA sequence: TGTGCCAGCAGCTTGGGGACTAGCGTCTACAATGAGCAGTTCTTC. It translates to CASSLGTSVYNEQFF.

The V call is TRBV12-3 or TRBV12-4, the J call TRBJ1-1, with a weak D call TRBD1 (5 bases). V shed 8 bases and J shed 0 bases, with 13 bases lying between them. CDR3 length equals 14 residues. CDR3 sequence (DNA): TGTGCCAGCCTCGAGGGGCAGTTGAACACTGAAGCTTTCTTT. Translation: CASLEGQLNTEAFF.

The CDR3 DNA follows: TGTGCCATACAGGGGGACACTGAAGCTTTCTTT. This gives the protein CAIQGDTEAFF. The chain couples TRBV10-3 to TRBJ1-1, with 8 bases matching TRBD1. Trimming cost V 9 bases and J 3 bases; bases outside gene matches: 0. The germline V gene encodes CDR1 ENHRY and CDR2 SYGVKD. This CDR3 is 11 amino acids long.

The chain links TRBV10-2 to TRBJ1-3; maybe TRBD1 (5 bases). The V and J ends lost 6 bases and 0 bases respectively, with 6 bases between them. The germline CDR1 and CDR2 sequences are WSHSY and SAAADI. The CDR3 spans 13 residues. This CDR3 is CASSDSSGNTIYF. The CDR3 nucleotides are TGCGCCAGCAGCGACAGCTCTGGAAACACCATATATTTT.

This clonotype was observed a handful of times. J is TRBJ1-1 and V is TRBV29-1; D is perhaps TRBD1 (5 bases). The germline V and J ends were trimmed by 6 bases and 2 bases, with 13 bases remaining between them. Germline V gene lookup returns CDR1 SQVTM and CDR2 ANQGSEA. The CDR3 sequence is 13 residues long. Here the CDR3 reads CSVRTSANTEAFF. CDR3 nucleotides: TGCAGCGTACGGACATCGGCTAACACTGAAGCTTTCTTT.

This clonotype was observed a handful of times. The rearrangement links TRBV7-9 to TRBJ2-1; TRBD2 matches at 10 bases. This CDR3 spans 16 amino acids. J lost 7 bases, V lost 0 bases, and 6 bases had no gene match. Looked up from germline, CDR1 is SEHNR and CDR2 is FQNEAQ (reference sequence). The CDR3 is CASSLALAGDGNEQFF. DNA for the CDR3: TGTGCCAGCAGCTTAGCTCTAGCGGGGGATGGAAATGAGCAGTTCTTC.

This clonotype was observed a handful of times. V usage is TRBV5-6 and J usage is TRBJ2-1; 8 nucleotides agree with TRBD1. The trim removed 2 bases at V and 6 bases at J, leaving 4 bases unmatched. Germline CDR1 is SGHDT and CDR2 is YYEEEE. The CDR3 length is 14 residues. DNA of the CDR3: TGTGCCAGCAGCTTCCTCGACAGGGGCAATGAGCAGTTCTTC. It translates to CASSFLDRGNEQFF.

This chain joins TRBV20-1 and TRBJ2-7; 8 nucleotides line up with TRBD1. The CDR3 runs 13 residues. The ends lost 3 bases at V and 5 bases at J; junction bases unmatched: 6. In germline, CDR1 is DFQATT, CDR2 SNEGSKA (reference sequence). CDR3 residues: CSASDRGADEQYF. In DNA form, the CDR3 reads TGCAGTGCTAGTGACAGGGGAGCCGACGAGCAGTACTTC.

This clonotype was detected a few times. The J gene is TRBJ1-1, the V gene TRBV7-9; D unclear. Germline V gives CDR1 SEHNR, CDR2 FQNEAQ (reference sequence). The CDR3 loop spans 16 amino acids. V shed 4 bases and J shed 5 bases, with 20 bases lying between them. The CDR3 DNA follows: TGTGCCAGCAGCTCCTGGGGTGCCGGCCATGGGACTGAAGCTTTCTTT. Residues: CASSSWGAGHGTEAFF.

The chain employs TRBV9 and TRBJ1-1; D remains unclear. Germline CDR1 and CDR2: SGDLS and YYNGEE. The V gene lost 0 bases and the J gene lost 5 bases, with 14 bases spanning the gap. The CDR3 length is 15 residues. The CDR3 sequence: CASSVELAVGTEAFF. The CDR3 coding sequence is TGTGCCAGCAGCGTAGAGCTAGCCGTAGGGACTGAAGCTTTCTTT.

This clonotype was counted only a few times. The CDR3 nucleotides read TGTGCCAGCAGTTTATTGACCAGGGGTGGTAGGGAGACCCAGTACTTC. The encoded protein is CASSLLTRGGRETQYF. The gene calls are TRBV28 and TRBJ2-5, with TRBD1 as a possible D gene (6 bases). Trimming removed 1 base at V and 5 bases at J, with 17 bases between. Germline assignment: CDR1 MDHEN and CDR2 SYDVKM. This CDR3 is built from 16 residues.

This clonotype was observed a handful of times. V usage is TRBV4-1 and J usage is TRBJ2-1, with 8 bases lining up with TRBD2. The CDR3 consists of 20 residues. Trimming removed 0 bases from V and 3 bases from J; junction bases left unmatched: 16. Germline loops: CDR1 MGHRA, CDR2 YSYEKL. As DNA, the CDR3 is TGCGCCAGCAGCCAAGAAGGCAGCGGGAGCGTTGTATGGCGCTACAATGAGCAGTTCTTC. It specifies CASSQEGSGSVVWRYNEQFF.

This chain links TRBV27 with TRBJ1-1; unclear D gene. The germline V and J ends were trimmed by 4 bases and 1 base, with 13 bases remaining between them. Germline V gene data show CDR1 as MNHEY and CDR2 as SMNVEV (reference sequence). This CDR3 has 15 amino acids. CDR3 protein: CASSSYPVRNTEAFF. The CDR3 coding sequence is TGTGCCAGCAGTTCCTACCCCGTACGGAACACTGAAGCTTTCTTT.

The sample holds a few counts of this clonotype. The chain recombines TRBV5-1 with TRBJ1-2; TRBD1 matches at 9 bases. V trimming: 4 bases; J trimming: 5 bases; junction bases outside the gene matches: 3. Germline values: CDR1 SGHRS, CDR2 YFSETQ. This CDR3 is built from 13 residues. The CDR3 region has the DNA TGCGCCAGCAGCGCAGGGACAGGGTATGGCTACACCTTC. Protein: CASSAGTGYGYTF.

The chain links TRBV2 to TRBJ1-2; D not certain. The CDR3 spans 15 residues. CDR1 is SNHLY and CDR2 is FYNNEI in the germline V gene. The V end was cut by 4 bases, the J end by 2 bases, with 14 bases between. For the CDR3, the DNA is TGTGCCAGCAGTGTCTCCCTGGGTTTAAACTATGGCTACACCTTC. Translated: CASSVSLGLNYGYTF.

The J gene is TRBJ1-4, the V gene TRBV4-1; unclear D gene. Germline CDR1 and CDR2: MGHRA and YSYEKL. V dropped 3 bases and J dropped 14 bases, with 22 bases sitting between them. This CDR3 region has 15 residues. The CDR3 DNA reads as TGCGCCAGCAGCCAGAGGACGGCCGATGGAAGGGCCCTGTTTTTT. Translating gives CASSQRTADGRALFF.

In this sample, this clonotype turned up many times. The chain carries TRBV14 and TRBJ1-2; D possibly corresponds to TRBD1 (6 bases). The CDR3 covers 17 residues. Germline V gene sequence: CDR1 SGHDN, CDR2 FVKESK. V was clipped by 1 base and J by 0 bases, with 15 bases between them. DNA for the CDR3: TGTGCCAGCAGCCAAGCGGGGGCGCAGGGCACTAACTATGGCTACACCTTC. This encodes CASSQAGAQGTNYGYTF. Supplemented by reference TRBV14 and TRBJ1-2, the full variable domain reads EAGVTQFPSHSVIEKGQTVTLRCDPISGHDNLYWYRRVMGKEIKFLLHFVKESKQDESGMPNNRFLAERTGGTYSTLKVQPAELEDSGVYFCASSQAGAQGTNYGYTFGSGTRLTVV.

This clonotype was recorded a few times. This chain joins TRBV6-1 and TRBJ1-5; D may be TRBD1 (6 bases). CDR3 length: 13 amino acids. In germline, CDR1 is MNHNS, CDR2 SASEGT. V was clipped by 2 bases and J by 5 bases, with 7 bases between them. The CDR3 DNA sequence: TGTGCCAGCAGTGAATCAGGGGATCAGCCCCAGCATTTT. It specifies CASSESGDQPQHF.

This clonotype came up a few times. The genes are TRBV7-2 and TRBJ2-3, with TRBD2 as a possible D gene (5 bases). Germline lookup yields CDR1 SGHTA and CDR2 FQGNSA. The CDR3 contains 15 residues. With 0 bases removed from V and 4 bases from J, the gap between germline ends came to 11 bases. The CDR3 DNA follows: TGTGCCAGCAGCTTAGCGGGAGTACTTTCAGATACGCAGTATTTT. It is translated as CASSLAGVLSDTQYF.

J is TRBJ2-7 and V is TRBV7-7; tentatively, D is TRBD2 (5 bases). The length of the CDR3 is 15 residues. V was clipped by 3 bases and J by 2 bases, with 14 bases between them. Per germline, CDR1 SSHAT and CDR2 FNYEAQ (reference sequence). CDR3 region: CASSLGEAPAYEQYF. The CDR3, as DNA: TGTGCCAGCAGCTTGGGAGAAGCCCCCGCCTACGAGCAGTACTTC.

The sample holds a few counts of this clonotype. The chain employs TRBV4-1 and TRBJ2-7; D possibly corresponds to TRBD1 (6 bases). The CDR3 is 15 residues long. Germline CDR1 and CDR2: MGHRA and YSYEKL. Trimming left V 0 bases short and J 0 bases short, with 9 bases between. The CDR3 loop reads CASSQEPDSSYEQYF. CDR3 in DNA: TGCGCCAGCAGCCAAGAGCCGGACAGCTCCTACGAGCAGTACTTC.

The chain employs TRBV6-1 and TRBJ1-2; maybe TRBD1 (6 bases). The CDR3 length is 13 residues. Germline V CDR1 and CDR2: MNHNS, SASEGT. Deletions cut 6 bases from V and 8 bases from J, with 16 bases between. CDR3 sequence reads: CASREDSWGGYTF. The CDR3 coding sequence is TGTGCCAGCAGGGAGGACAGCTGGGGAGGCTACACCTTC.

The rearrangement uses TRBV20-1 and TRBJ1-5, with TRBD1 matching 7 bases. The germline V gene has CDR1 DFQATT and CDR2 SNEGSKA (reference sequence). V lost 7 bases, J lost 3 bases, and 9 bases stayed unmatched. The CDR3 extends over 14 amino acids. The CDR3: CSVRGGPINQPQHF. Written as DNA, the CDR3 is TGCAGTGTCAGGGGGGGACCGATCAATCAGCCCCAGCATTTT.